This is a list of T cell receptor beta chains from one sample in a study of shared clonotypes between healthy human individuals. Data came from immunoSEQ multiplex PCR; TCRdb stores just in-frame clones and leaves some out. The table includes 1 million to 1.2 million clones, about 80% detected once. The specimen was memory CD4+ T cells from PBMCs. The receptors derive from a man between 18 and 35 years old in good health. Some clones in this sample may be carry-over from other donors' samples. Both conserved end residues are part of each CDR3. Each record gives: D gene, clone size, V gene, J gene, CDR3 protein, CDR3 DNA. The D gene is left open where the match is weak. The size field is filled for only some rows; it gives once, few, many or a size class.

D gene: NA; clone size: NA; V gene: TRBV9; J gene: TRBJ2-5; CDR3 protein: CASSASRGTETQYF; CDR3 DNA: TGTGCCAGCAGCGCTTCGAGGGGAACGGAGACCCAGTACTTC
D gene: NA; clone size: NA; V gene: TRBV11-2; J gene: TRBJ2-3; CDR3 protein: CASRRHGLLTDTQYF; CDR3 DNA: TGTGCCAGCAGACGACACGGACTTCTCACAGATACGCAGTATTTT
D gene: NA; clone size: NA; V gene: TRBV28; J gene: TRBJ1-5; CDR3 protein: CASRVGNQPQHF; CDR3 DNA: TGTGCCAGCAGGGTAGGGAATCAGCCCCAGCATTTT
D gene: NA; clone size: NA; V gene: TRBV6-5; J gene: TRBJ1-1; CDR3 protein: CASSYSRETEAFF; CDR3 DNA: TGTGCCAGCAGTTACTCGAGAGAGACTGAAGCTTTCTTT
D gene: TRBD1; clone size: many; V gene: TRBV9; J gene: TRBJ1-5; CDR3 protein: CASSVDPWGADRGRESNQPQHF; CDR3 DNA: TGTGCCAGCAGCGTAGACCCTTGGGGGGCGGACAGGGGGCGAGAAAGCAATCAGCCCCAGCATTTT
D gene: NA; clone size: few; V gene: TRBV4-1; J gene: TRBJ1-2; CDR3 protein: CASSQVTNRARGGYTF; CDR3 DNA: TGCGCCAGCAGCCAAGTAACGAACAGGGCTCGTGGTGGCTACACCTTC
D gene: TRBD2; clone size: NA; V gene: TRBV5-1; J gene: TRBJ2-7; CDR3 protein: CASSLLAGSTYEQYF; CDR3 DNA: TGCGCCAGCAGCCTACTAGCGGGAAGTACCTACGAGCAGTACTTC
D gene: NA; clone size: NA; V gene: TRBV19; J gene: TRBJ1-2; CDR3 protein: CASSTPGQNYGYTF; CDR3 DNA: TGTGCCAGTAGTACCCCAGGACAGAACTATGGCTACACCTTC
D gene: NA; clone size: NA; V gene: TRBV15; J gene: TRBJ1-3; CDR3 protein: CATSRDRNTIYF; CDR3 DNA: TGTGCCACCAGCAGAGATCGGAACACCATATATTTT
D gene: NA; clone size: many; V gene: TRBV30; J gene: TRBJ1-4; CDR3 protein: CACLPGGRDEKLFF; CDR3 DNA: TGTGCCTGCCTACCAGGAGGACGGGATGAAAAACTGTTTTTT
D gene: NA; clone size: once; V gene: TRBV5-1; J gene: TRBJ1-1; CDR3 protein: CASSLVPGTPNTEAFF; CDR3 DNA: TGCGCCAGCAGCTTAGTACCAGGGACCCCGAACACTGAAGCTTTCTTT
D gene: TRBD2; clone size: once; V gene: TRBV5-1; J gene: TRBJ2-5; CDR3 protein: CASSSGTSDQTQYF; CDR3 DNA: TGCGCCAGCAGCTCCGGGACTAGCGATCAGACCCAGTACTTC
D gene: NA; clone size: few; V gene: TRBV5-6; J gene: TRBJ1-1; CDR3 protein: CASSLGPRPEAFF; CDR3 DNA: TGTGCCAGCAGCTTGGGCCCCCGACCTGAAGCTTTCTTT
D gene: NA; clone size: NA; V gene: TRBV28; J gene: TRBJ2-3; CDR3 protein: CASSRSGRGTDTQYF; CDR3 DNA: TGTGCCAGCAGCCGCTCGGGACGGGGCACAGATACGCAGTATTTT
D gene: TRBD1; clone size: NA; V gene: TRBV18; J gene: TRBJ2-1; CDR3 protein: CASSPFGTGTDNEQFF; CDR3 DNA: TGTGCCAGCTCACCATTCGGGACAGGGACTGACAATGAGCAGTTCTTC
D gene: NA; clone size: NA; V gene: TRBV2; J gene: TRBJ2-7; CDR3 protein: CASSVSKTYEQYF; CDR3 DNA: TGTGCCAGCAGTGTGTCCAAAACCTACGAGCAGTACTTC
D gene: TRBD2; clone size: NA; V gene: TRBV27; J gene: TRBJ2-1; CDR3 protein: CASSLHAELAVLNEQFF; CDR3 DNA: TGTGCCAGCAGTTTACACGCGGAACTAGCGGTCCTCAATGAGCAGTTCTTC
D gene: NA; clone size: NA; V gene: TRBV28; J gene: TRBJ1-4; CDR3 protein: CASSPGAAGDEKLFF; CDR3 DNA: TGTGCCAGCAGTCCCGGGGCGGCTGGAGATGAAAAACTGTTTTTT
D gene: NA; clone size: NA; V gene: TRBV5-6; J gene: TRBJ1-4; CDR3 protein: CASSLGAQATNEKLFF; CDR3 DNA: TGTGCCAGCAGCTTGGGGGCCCAGGCAACTAATGAAAAACTGTTTTTT
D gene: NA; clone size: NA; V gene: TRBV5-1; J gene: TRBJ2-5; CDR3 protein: CASSHPEEETQYF; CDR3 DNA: TGCGCCAGCTCTCACCCCGAAGAAGAGACCCAGTACTTC
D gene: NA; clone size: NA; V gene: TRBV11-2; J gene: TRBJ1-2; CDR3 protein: CASSLDRAGNYGYTF; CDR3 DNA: TGTGCCAGCAGCTTAGACCGGGCAGGGAACTATGGCTACACCTTC
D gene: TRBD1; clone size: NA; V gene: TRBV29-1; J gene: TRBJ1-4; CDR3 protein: CSVDRGRGEKLFF; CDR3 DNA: TGCAGCGTTGACAGGGGGCGCGGTGAAAAACTGTTTTTT
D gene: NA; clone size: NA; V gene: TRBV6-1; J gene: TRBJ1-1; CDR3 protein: CASSEVEAFF; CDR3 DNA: TGTGCCAGCAGCGAAGTTGAAGCTTTCTTT
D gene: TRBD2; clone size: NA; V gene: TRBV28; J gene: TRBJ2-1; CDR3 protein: CASSPGGWYNEQFF; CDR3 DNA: TGTGCCAGCAGCCCCGGGGGGTGGTACAATGAGCAGTTCTTC
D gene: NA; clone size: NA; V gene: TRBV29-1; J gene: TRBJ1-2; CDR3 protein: CSVSSSGTF; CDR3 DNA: TGCAGCGTTTCATCCTCCGGCACCTTC
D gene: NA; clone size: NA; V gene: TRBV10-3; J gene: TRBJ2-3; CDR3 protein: CALSGDFTDTQYF; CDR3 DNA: TGTGCCCTTTCAGGGGACTTCACAGATACGCAGTATTTT
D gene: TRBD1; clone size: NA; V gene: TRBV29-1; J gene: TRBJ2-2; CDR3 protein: CSVSGQLTGELFF; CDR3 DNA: TGCAGCGTGTCGGGACAGCTTACCGGGGAGCTGTTTTTT
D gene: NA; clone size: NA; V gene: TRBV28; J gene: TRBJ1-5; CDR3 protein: CASSLWSGVVNQPQHF; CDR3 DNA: TGTGCCAGCAGTTTATGGTCGGGTGTGGTCAATCAGCCCCAGCATTTT
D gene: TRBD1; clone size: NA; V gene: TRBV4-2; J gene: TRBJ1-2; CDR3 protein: CASSHQKWSGQGASYGYTF; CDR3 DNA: TGTGCCAGCAGCCATCAAAAGTGGTCAGGACAGGGGGCCTCCTATGGCTACACCTTC
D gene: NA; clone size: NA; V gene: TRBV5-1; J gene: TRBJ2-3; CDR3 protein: CASSSPGGSTDTQYF; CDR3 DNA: TGCGCCAGCAGCTCGCCCGGGGGCAGCACAGATACGCAGTATTTT
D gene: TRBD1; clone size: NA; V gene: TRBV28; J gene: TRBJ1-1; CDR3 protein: CASSPIQGVGTEAFF; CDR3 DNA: TGTGCCAGCAGTCCAATACAGGGGGTCGGCACTGAAGCTTTCTTT
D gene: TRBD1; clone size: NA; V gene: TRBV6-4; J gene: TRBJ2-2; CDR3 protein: CATRQGPNTGELFF; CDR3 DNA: TGTGCCACCCGACAGGGACCCAACACCGGGGAGCTGTTTTTT
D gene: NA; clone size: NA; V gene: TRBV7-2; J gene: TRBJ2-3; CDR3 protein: CASSFGGLATQYF; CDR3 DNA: TGTGCCAGCAGCTTCGGAGGTCTCGCTACGCAGTATTTT
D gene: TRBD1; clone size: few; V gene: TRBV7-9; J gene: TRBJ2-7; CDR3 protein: CASSPGQGRNYEQYF; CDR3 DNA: TGTGCCAGCAGCCCCGGACAGGGCAGGAACTACGAGCAGTACTTC
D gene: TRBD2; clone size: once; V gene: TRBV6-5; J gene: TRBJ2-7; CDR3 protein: CASSSQGLAAEQYF; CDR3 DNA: TGTGCCAGCAGTTCCCAAGGACTAGCCGCCGAGCAGTACTTC
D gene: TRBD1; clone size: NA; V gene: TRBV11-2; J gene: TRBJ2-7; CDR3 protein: CASSRRVTGTGLPYEQYF; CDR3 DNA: TGTGCCAGCAGCCGACGCGTCACCGGGACAGGGCTCCCCTACGAGCAGTACTTC
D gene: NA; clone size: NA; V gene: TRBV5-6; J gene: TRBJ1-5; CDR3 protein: CASSSQQGGQPQHF; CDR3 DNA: TGTGCCAGCAGCTCACAGCAGGGCGGTCAGCCCCAGCATTTT
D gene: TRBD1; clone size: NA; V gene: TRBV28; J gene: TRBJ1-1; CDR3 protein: CASSHYRGNTEAFF; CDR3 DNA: TGTGCCAGCAGCCACTACAGGGGTAACACTGAAGCTTTCTTT
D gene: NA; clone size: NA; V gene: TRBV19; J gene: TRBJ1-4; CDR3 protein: CASKGGAEKLFF; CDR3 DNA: TGTGCCAGTAAGGGGGGGGCTGAAAAACTGTTTTTT
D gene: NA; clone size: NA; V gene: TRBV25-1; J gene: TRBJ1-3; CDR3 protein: CASSASRGNTIYF; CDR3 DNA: TGTGCCAGCAGTGCATCCAGGGGAAACACCATATATTTT
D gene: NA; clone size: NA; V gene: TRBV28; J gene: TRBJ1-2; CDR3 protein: CASSLGGHSAAYTF; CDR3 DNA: TGTGCCAGCAGTTTAGGTGGGCATTCAGCGGCATACACCTTC